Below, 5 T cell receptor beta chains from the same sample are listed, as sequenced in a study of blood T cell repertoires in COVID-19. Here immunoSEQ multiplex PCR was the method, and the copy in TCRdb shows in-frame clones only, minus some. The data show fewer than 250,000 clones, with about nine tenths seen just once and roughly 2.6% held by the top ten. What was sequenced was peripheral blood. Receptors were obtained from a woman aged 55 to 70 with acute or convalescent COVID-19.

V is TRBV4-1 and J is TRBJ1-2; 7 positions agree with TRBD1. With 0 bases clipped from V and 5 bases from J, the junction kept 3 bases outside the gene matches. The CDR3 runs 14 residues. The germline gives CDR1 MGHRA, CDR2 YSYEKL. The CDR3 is CASSQDRGQYGYTF. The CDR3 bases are TGCGCCAGCAGCCAAGATAGGGGACAGTATGGCTACACCTTC.

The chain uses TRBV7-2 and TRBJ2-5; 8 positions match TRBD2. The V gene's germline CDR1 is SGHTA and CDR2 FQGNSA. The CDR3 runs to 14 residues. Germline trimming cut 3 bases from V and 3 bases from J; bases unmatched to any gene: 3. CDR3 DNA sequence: TGTGCCAGCAGCTTTAGCGGGGTTAAAGAGACCCAGTACTTC. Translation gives CASSFSGVKETQYF.

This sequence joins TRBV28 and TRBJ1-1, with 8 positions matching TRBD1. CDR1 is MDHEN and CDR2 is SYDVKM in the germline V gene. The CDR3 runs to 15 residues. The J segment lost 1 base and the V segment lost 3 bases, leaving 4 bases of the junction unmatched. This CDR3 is CASSFSGQGNTEAFF. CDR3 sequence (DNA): TGTGCCAGCAGTTTCTCCGGACAGGGGAACACTGAAGCTTTCTTT.

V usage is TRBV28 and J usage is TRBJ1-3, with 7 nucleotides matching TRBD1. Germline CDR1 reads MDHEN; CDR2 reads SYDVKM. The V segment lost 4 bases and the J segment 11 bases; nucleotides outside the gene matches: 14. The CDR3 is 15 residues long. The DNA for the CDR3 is TGTGCCAGCAGTTCCCCCGGGACAGCGGTTCACGCCATATATTTT. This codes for CASSSPGTAVHAIYF.

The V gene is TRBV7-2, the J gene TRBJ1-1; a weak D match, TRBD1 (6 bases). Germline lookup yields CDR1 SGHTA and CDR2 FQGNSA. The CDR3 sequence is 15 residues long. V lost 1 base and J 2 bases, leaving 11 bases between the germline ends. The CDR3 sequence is CASSLGGGANTEAFF. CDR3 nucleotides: TGTGCCAGCAGCTTAGGTGGGGGGGCTAACACTGAAGCTTTCTTT.